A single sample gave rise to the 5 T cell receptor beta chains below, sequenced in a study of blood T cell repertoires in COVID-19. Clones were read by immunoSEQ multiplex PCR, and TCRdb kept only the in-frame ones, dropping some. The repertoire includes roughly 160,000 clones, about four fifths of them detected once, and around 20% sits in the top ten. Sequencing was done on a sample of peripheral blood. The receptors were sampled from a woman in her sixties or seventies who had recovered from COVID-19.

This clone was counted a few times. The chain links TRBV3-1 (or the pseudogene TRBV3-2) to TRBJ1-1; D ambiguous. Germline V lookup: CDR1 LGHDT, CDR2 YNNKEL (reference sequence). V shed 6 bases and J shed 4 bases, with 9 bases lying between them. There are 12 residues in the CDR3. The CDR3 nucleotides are TGTGCCAGCAGAGAGCCGGGCACTGAAGCTTTCTTT. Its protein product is CASREPGTEAFF.

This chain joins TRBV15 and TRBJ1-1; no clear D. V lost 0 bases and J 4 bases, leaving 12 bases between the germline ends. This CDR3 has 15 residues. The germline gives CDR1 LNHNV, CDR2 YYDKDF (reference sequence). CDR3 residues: CATSRDIGRATEAFF. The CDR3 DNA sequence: TGTGCCACCAGCAGAGATATAGGGAGGGCCACTGAAGCTTTCTTT. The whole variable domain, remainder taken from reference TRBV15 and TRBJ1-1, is DAMVIQNPRYQVTQFGKPVTLSCSQTLNHNVMYWYQQKSSQAPKLLFHYYDKDFNNEADTPDNFQSRRPNTSFCFLDIRSPGLGDTAMYLCATSRDIGRATEAFFGQGTRLTVV.

CDR3 bases: TGTGCCAGCAGCCCCGACATGGGAGAATACAATGAGCAGTTCTTC. The encoded protein is CASSPDMGEYNEQFF. V gene TRBV7-7 combines with J gene TRBJ2-1; the D gene is possibly TRBD2 (5 bases). Germline CDR1 is SSHAT and CDR2 is FNYEAQ (reference sequence). Deletions cut 5 bases from V and 4 bases from J, with 15 bases between. The CDR3 loop spans 15 amino acids. The full variable domain, with the rest looked up from reference TRBV7-7 and TRBJ2-1, is GAGVSQSPRYKVTKRGQDVTLRCDPISSHATLYWYQQALGQGPEFLTYFNYEAQPDKSGLPSDRFSAERPEGSISTLTIQRTEQRDSAMYRCASSPDMGEYNEQFFGPGTRLTVL.

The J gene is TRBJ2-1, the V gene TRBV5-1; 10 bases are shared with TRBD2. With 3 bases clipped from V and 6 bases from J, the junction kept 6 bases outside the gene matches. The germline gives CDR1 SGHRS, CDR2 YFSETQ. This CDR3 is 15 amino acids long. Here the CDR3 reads CASSSAGGRGNEQFF. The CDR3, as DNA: TGCGCCAGCAGCTCAGCGGGAGGGCGAGGCAATGAGCAGTTCTTC.

CDR3 DNA: TGTGCCAGCAGCCTCCGCGGAGGTTCTATATACGAGCAGTACTTC. It translates to CASSLRGGSIYEQYF. V gene TRBV3-1 (or the pseudogene TRBV3-2) combines with J gene TRBJ2-7, with D perhaps TRBD2 (5 bases). Germline V CDR1 and CDR2: LGHDT, YNNKEL (reference sequence). V lost 4 bases and J lost 4, with 17 bases in between. The CDR3 is 15 residues long.